The TCR beta chain under discussion was sequenced for a study of blood T cell repertoires in COVID-19. Whole-study context: Some COVID-19 samples were acute and others convalescent; all came from the United States, Italy and Spain.

Living in 24 US areas, the participants were between roughly 18 and 89 years of age. Two negative PCRs, clearance, or symptom resolution were required of recovered Cohort 3 donors. Germline V lookup: CDR1 MDHEN, CDR2 SYDVKM. CDR3 length equals 12 residues. The germline V and J ends were trimmed by 1 base and 8 bases, with 8 bases remaining between them. Original methodology: Reference gene primer amplification gave estimated nucleated cell counts. Profiling relied on immunoSEQ multiplex PCR, and the TCRdb table lists in-frame clones only, not all of them. V and J calls and clone size are copied from that table; D and trimming were computed from the DNA. The profile shows around 300,000 clones, nearly 90% of them singletons.

The chain carries TRBV28 and TRBJ1-2; no clear D. The sequencing sample was made of PBMCs or T cells enriched from blood (not recorded which). This clonotype was sampled from a woman aged 60 to 75 who had recovered from COVID-19. The CDR3 loop reads CASSLSSGGYTF. The DNA of the CDR3 is TGTGCCAGCAGTTTATCGTCCGGGGGCTACACCTTC.